This entry describes one T cell receptor (beta chain). Its target is unknown. The source of the sample is a study of T-cell memory formation after mild COVID-19. Study-level information: Largely, the TCR clusters proved donor specific.

TCR alpha and TCR beta cDNA libraries carrying sample barcodes and UMIs came from 5'RACE with constant-segment primers. Using its own MiXCR run on the 5' RACE reads, TCRdb lists one record per CDR3 protein. The sample consists of about 130,000 distinct CDR3 sequences, less than 6.5% of them appearing once. Study observations and caveats: The authors did not confirm SARS-CoV-2 specificity of second-wave clones peaking day 37. Pre-infection memory carried some responding clones, suggesting that cross-reactive memory joined.

Germline V lookup: CDR1 MNHEY, CDR2 SVGAGI. Trimming cost V 4 bases and J 2 bases; bases outside gene matches: 6. This CDR3 spans 15 amino acids. This sequence was found in an adult woman who had mild COVID-19 (a few samples of this study predate the infection). Cell type and time point are not known. Sequenced sample: PBMCs or a T cell subset sorted from them (not recorded which). This chain joins TRBV6-5 and TRBJ2-7; 9 positions agree with TRBD1. The CDR3 coding sequence is TGTGCCAGCAGTTTCTCCGGGACAGGGACCTACGAGCAGTACTTC. Encoded protein: CASSFSGTGTYEQYF.